Listed here are 8 T cell receptor beta chains from one sample, sequenced in a study (dated by TCRdb to between 2014 and 2016). CD4+CD25+CD127-/low cells were isolated as Tregs. Library preparation employed 5' RACE. Sequencing relied on an Illumina MiSeq. TCRdb reanalyzed the raw reads on its own, using fastp at Q25 for trimming and MiXCR for clone calling, and kept in-frame beta chains. When rows share a CDR3 protein, they turn into one entry using the most common DNA and genes. The sample table records some 9,100 distinct CDR3 sequences; 14% of these occur just once. The ten largest clones add up to around 3.3% of the sample. Source material: Tregs sorted from blood. All receptors derive from a female donor with breast cancer.

This clonotype was recorded many times. For the CDR3, the DNA is TGCGCCAGCAGCTTCGCCGCTGACCGAGCCTACGAGCAGTACTTC. Amino acid sequence: CASSFAADRAYEQYF. The chain has TRBV5-1 and TRBJ2-7; no clear D. The germline V gene has CDR1 SGHRS and CDR2 YFSETQ. This CDR3 contains 15 residues. Trimming left V 2 bases short and J 2 bases short, with 14 bases between.

The sample holds many counts of this clonotype. The genes are TRBV11-2 and TRBJ2-2, with 7 bases that match TRBD1. Per the germline V gene, CDR1 is SGHAT and CDR2 is FQNNGV. Trimming cost V 5 bases and J 7 bases; bases outside gene matches: 13. CDR3 length equals 16 residues. Here the CDR3 DNA reads TGTGCCAGCAGCCCCCTTAGGGGTCAGGGGGTCGGGGAGCTGTTTTTT. Protein sequence: CASSPLRGQGVGELFF.

Judged by abundance, this clonotype is medium-sized. This chain connects TRBV7-2 to TRBJ2-5; tentatively, D is TRBD1 (5 bases). This CDR3 spans 13 amino acids. Germline CDR1 is SGHTA and CDR2 is FQGNSA. The V gene lost 3 bases and the J gene lost 2 bases, with 7 bases spanning the gap. CDR3: CASSLTAQETQYF. As DNA, the CDR3 is TGTGCCAGCAGCTTGACAGCTCAAGAGACCCAGTACTTC.

About this clonotype itself: The CDR3 does not end in the conserved phenylalanine or tryptophan, so this is likely a read error. V gene TRBV7-2 combines with J gene TRBJ1-2, with D possibly TRBD1 on 6 matching bases. V was shortened by 1 base and J by 3 bases, with 12 bases between the two germline ends. This CDR3 has 15 residues. Germline CDR1 SGHTA, CDR2 FQGNSA. The CDR3 sequence: CASSLVGRGDYGYTL. CDR3 DNA sequence: TGTGCCAGCAGCTTAGTGGGCAGGGGAGACTATGGCTACACCTTA.

By sample share, this clonotype is medium-sized. The chain joins TRBV6-5 to TRBJ1-5; D is perhaps TRBD1 (6 bases). CDR3 size: 15 residues. CDR1 MNHEY and CDR2 SVGAGI come from the germline V gene. Between the trimmed V and J ends, which lost 6 bases and 6 bases, there was a span of 18 bases. CDR3 in amino acids: CASSERGGISQPQHF. CDR3 DNA: TGTGCCAGCAGCGAGAGGGGGGGAATTAGTCAGCCCCAGCATTTT.

This clonotype was counted only a few times. This may come from a read error, since a much larger clone is one base off. The chain uses TRBV5-6 and TRBJ2-5, with D maybe TRBD2 (5 bases). This CDR3 region has 13 residues. Per germline, CDR1 SGHDT and CDR2 YYEEEE. The CDR3 loop reads CACSSGDGKTQYF. The DNA of the CDR3 is TGTGCCTGCAGCTCCGGGGATGGAAAGACCCAGTACTTC.

This clonotype was counted ten times or more. V usage is TRBV29-1 and J usage is TRBJ2-1; D unclear. This CDR3 is 11 amino acids long. Germline-derived CDR1 and CDR2 are SQVTM and ANQGSEA. The ends were cut back, 7 bases at V and 8 bases at J, with 12 bases in the middle. The CDR3 nucleotides read TGCAGCGCCGACTTGGCGGATGAGCAGTTCTTC. Translation: CSADLADEQFF.

Sample share makes this clonotype medium-sized. V is TRBV12-3 or TRBV12-4 and J is TRBJ1-1; D possibly corresponds to TRBD1 (6 bases). The V gene lost 4 bases and the J gene lost 7 bases, with 10 bases spanning the gap. The CDR3 is 12 residues long. The CDR3: CASSSQGFEAFF. CDR3 in DNA: TGTGCCAGCAGTTCACAGGGATTTGAAGCTTTCTTT.